A single sample is the source of the 15 T cell receptor beta chains below, sequenced in a study of blood T cells in healthy people across ages. Then a second PCR, running roughly 6 to 12 cycles, was carried out with a sample-barcoded 5' primer and a J-beta primer mix. TCRdb re-analysed the 5' RACE reads in MiXCR, keeping a single row per CDR3 protein. The sample has roughly 2 million distinct CDR3 sequences, around half seen once; the top ten hold around 2.1%. Sequenced: blood. All receptors come from a woman aged 40-49 years in good health.

In this sample, this clonotype turned up a few times. V usage is TRBV13 and J usage is TRBJ2-1; D is unresolved. This CDR3 spans 15 amino acids. Trimming shortened V by 1 base and J by 8 bases, and 15 bases separated the two germline ends. Per germline, CDR1 PRHDT and CDR2 FYEKMQ (reference sequence). The chain's CDR3 is CASSLAMVLSDEQFF. The CDR3 DNA is TGTGCCAGCAGCTTAGCCATGGTCCTTAGTGATGAGCAGTTCTTC.

In this sample, this clonotype turned up a few times. V gene TRBV6-6 combines with J gene TRBJ2-6, with unresolved D. From germline, CDR1 is MNHNY and CDR2 SVGAGI (reference sequence). This CDR3 is 15 amino acids long. Between the trimmed V and J ends, which lost 7 bases and 0 bases, there was a span of 10 bases. The CDR3 region is CASIRSLSGANVLTF. The CDR3 DNA reads TGTGCCAGCATCCGGAGCCTCTCTGGGGCCAACGTCCTGACTTTC.

The chain has TRBV7-2 and TRBJ2-1; TRBD2 matches at 7 bases. Trimming at V came to 0 bases and at J to 8 bases, leaving 4 bases not matched to a gene. Germline-derived CDR1 and CDR2 are SGHTA and FQGNSA. The CDR3 totals 14 residues. In DNA form, the CDR3 reads TGTGCCAGCAGCTTAGCGGGGGGGGTCGATGAGCAGTTCTTC. It yields the protein CASSLAGGVDEQFF.

This clonotype has only one observation. The chain is built from TRBV20-1 and TRBJ1-2, with no clear D. Germline assignment: CDR1 DFQATT and CDR2 SNEGSKA (reference sequence). The CDR3 spans 12 residues. CDR3 amino acids: CRSSSHNYGYTF. Here the CDR3 DNA reads TGCAGGAGTAGCAGTCATAACTATGGCTACACCTTC.

This chain uses TRBV6-5 with TRBJ2-7; 10 bases fit TRBD2. Germline CDR1 is MNHEY and CDR2 is SVGAGI. V lost 10 bases to trimming and J lost 7 bases; unmatched junction nucleotides: 13. This CDR3 has 14 amino acids. The CDR3 DNA is TGTGCCATCCGAGCGGGGGGGCTTAATAATGAGCAGTACTTC. It specifies CAIRAGGLNNEQYF.

This chain joins TRBV20-1 and TRBJ2-4, with D possibly being TRBD1 or TRBD2 (5 bases each). The CDR3 consists of 14 residues. CDR1 is DFQATT and CDR2 is SNEGSKA in the germline V gene (reference sequence). V lost 1 base to trimming and J lost 2 bases, with 9 bases between them. This CDR3 is CSARGDPSKNIQYF. As DNA, the CDR3 is TGCAGTGCTAGAGGGGACCCTTCCAAAAACATTCAGTACTTC.

This chain uses TRBV6-2 or TRBV6-3 with TRBJ2-7; no firm D call. The V and J ends lost 7 bases and 2 bases respectively, with 9 bases between them. The germline gives CDR1 MNHEY, CDR2 SVGEGT. This CDR3 spans 12 amino acids. CDR3 in DNA: TGTGCCAGCACCGACCCTCCCTACGAGCAGTACTTC. Protein: CASTDPPYEQYF.

This rearrangement joins TRBV5-1 to TRBJ2-1; D is tentatively TRBD1 or TRBD2 (6 bases each). Trimming stripped 1 base from V and 5 bases from J, with 16 bases between. The CDR3 loop spans 16 amino acids. Looked up from germline, CDR1 is SGHRS and CDR2 is YFSETQ. CDR3 sequence: CASSLIGGGKHNEQFF. The CDR3 nucleotides are TGCGCCAGCAGCTTGATAGGGGGAGGAAAACACAATGAGCAGTTCTTC. The full variable domain, completed using reference TRBV5-1 and TRBJ2-1, is KAGVTQTPRYLIKTRGQQVTLSCSPISGHRSVSWYQQTPGQGLQFLFEYFSETQRNKGNFPGRFSGRQFSNSRSEMNVSTLELGDSALYLCASSLIGGGKHNEQFFGPGTRLTVL.

This chain connects TRBV20-1 to TRBJ1-4, with 11 positions matching TRBD1. The J segment lost 6 bases and the V segment lost 3 bases, leaving 3 bases of the junction unmatched. The CDR3 is 14 residues long. CDR1 and CDR2 from the germline V gene are DFQATT and SNEGSKA (reference sequence). The CDR3 sequence is CSARPGQGDEKLFF. DNA of the CDR3: TGCAGTGCTAGGCCGGGACAGGGGGATGAAAAACTGTTTTTT.

The genes are TRBV11-2 and TRBJ2-3, with TRBD2 matching over 13 bases. The germline V gene has CDR1 SGHAT and CDR2 FQNNGV. CDR3 length: 20 amino acids. Trimming cost V 1 base and J 4 bases; bases outside gene matches: 14. The CDR3 coding sequence is TGTGCCAGCAGCTTAGGGGAGTCTTGGACTAGCGGGGGAAATCCAGATACGCAGTATTTT. It encodes CASSLGESWTSGGNPDTQYF.

The chain joins TRBV5-1 to TRBJ2-7; 7 bases are shared with TRBD1. The germline CDR1 and CDR2 sequences are SGHRS and YFSETQ. This CDR3 has 15 amino acids. Trimming at V came to 4 bases and at J to 1 base, leaving 8 bases not matched to a gene. The CDR3 protein is CASSIGTENSYEQYF. The CDR3 nucleotides read TGCGCCAGCAGCATAGGGACAGAGAATTCCTACGAGCAGTACTTC.

The chain recombines TRBV7-9 with TRBJ1-1; 7 nucleotides agree with TRBD1. Trimming took 4 bases from V and 2 from J; bases not matched to a gene: 7. The length of the CDR3 is 15 residues. From germline, CDR1 is SEHNR and CDR2 FQNEAQ (reference sequence). The CDR3 region has the DNA TGTGCCAGCAGCTCAACAGGGGCCGCAAACACTGAAGCTTTCTTT. It codes for CASSSTGAANTEAFF.

The chain carries TRBV6-1 and TRBJ1-6; a possible D gene is TRBD1 (6 bases). Germline V lookup: CDR1 MNHNS, CDR2 SASEGT. Trimming left V 3 bases short and J 9 bases short, with 12 bases between. This CDR3 has 14 residues. The CDR3 DNA reads TGTGCCAGCAGTGACCGGGGGCTTGTTTCACCCCTCCACTTT. Its translation is CASSDRGLVSPLHF.

The chain combines TRBV29-1 with TRBJ2-1, with TRBD2 as a possible D gene (7 bases). Germline V CDR1 and CDR2: SQVTM, ANQGSEA. Deletions cut 4 bases from V and 6 bases from J, with 19 bases between. The CDR3 is 15 amino acids. This chain's CDR3 is CSVGVPEGGFNEQFF. In DNA, the CDR3 is TGCAGCGTTGGGGTCCCGGAGGGGGGGTTCAATGAGCAGTTCTTC.

This clonotype was seen only a few times. The chain is built from TRBV10-3 and TRBJ2-7; 15 positions agree with TRBD2. Germline CDR1 ENHRY, CDR2 SYGVKD. The CDR3 has 20 residues. The J segment lost 0 bases and the V segment lost 0 bases, leaving 9 bases of the junction unmatched. CDR3 residues: CAISESPGLAGGKSSYEQYF. The CDR3 nucleotides read TGTGCCATCAGTGAGTCTCCGGGACTAGCGGGGGGCAAAAGCTCCTACGAGCAGTACTTC.